This T cell receptor beta chain emerged from a study of shared clonotypes between healthy human individuals. General study points: Sample collection involved blood only; tissue repertoires are likely different. Of the naive CD4 clonotypes, roughly 5.5% were shared across a few donors.

With respect to this clone: The antigen is unknown.

Naive CD45RA+ and memory CD45RA-negative subsets were split from CD4+ cells. Execution of the assay was at deep level. Assay used: immunoSEQ multiplex PCR; TCRdb lists only in-frame clones, some missing. This table has around 2.1 million clones, 95% appearing once. The CDR3 spans 15 residues. Germline V gene sequence: CDR1 LGHNA, CDR2 YSLEER. V lost 5 bases to trimming and J lost 1 base; unmatched junction nucleotides: 4. This sequence joins TRBV4-3 and TRBJ2-7, with 11 nucleotides matching TRBD2. This receptor was taken from a man younger than 35 in good health. The sequencing input was naive CD4+ T cells sorted from blood. The subset denotes: CD45RA+ positively selected. CDR3 DNA: TGCGCCAGCAGCGCAGGACTAGCGGGTTCCTACGAGCAGTACTTC. The encoded protein is CASSAGLAGSYEQYF.